This T cell receptor beta chain is drawn from a study of tumor and adjacent non-tumor tissue in lung cancer. Study-wide background: On average, productive TCRbeta reads reached about 4.17 million per sample.

No cell sorting was done before RNA was extracted from the tissue. Newly diagnosed lung cancer patients had thoracic surgery in China, August–November 2014, without prior chemotherapy. The CDR3 has 13 residues. Deletions cut 6 bases from V and 3 bases from J, with 11 bases between. Germline V lookup: CDR1 MNHNS, CDR2 SASEGT. Three rounds of nested PCR, following a modified ARM-PCR protocol, produced the TCRbeta library. TCRdb analysed the multiplex PCR reads with MiXCR anew, one entry per CDR3 protein. The sample comprises more than 95,000 distinct CDR3 sequences, about 66% of which are singletons, and 10% to 15% rests with the top ten. As regards this clonotype: As yet, its antigen is unknown.

Study-level findings and limits: In normal lung, the top 100 clones were significantly more dominant than in tumor.

The receptor comes from a man aged 25-45 years with non-small cell lung cancer. The specimen was lung tumor tissue. The chain has TRBV6-1 and TRBJ1-1, with D unresolved. As DNA, the CDR3 is TGTGCCAGCAGCGATGGACTGTACACTGAAGCTTTCTTT. This sequence encodes CASSDGLYTEAFF.